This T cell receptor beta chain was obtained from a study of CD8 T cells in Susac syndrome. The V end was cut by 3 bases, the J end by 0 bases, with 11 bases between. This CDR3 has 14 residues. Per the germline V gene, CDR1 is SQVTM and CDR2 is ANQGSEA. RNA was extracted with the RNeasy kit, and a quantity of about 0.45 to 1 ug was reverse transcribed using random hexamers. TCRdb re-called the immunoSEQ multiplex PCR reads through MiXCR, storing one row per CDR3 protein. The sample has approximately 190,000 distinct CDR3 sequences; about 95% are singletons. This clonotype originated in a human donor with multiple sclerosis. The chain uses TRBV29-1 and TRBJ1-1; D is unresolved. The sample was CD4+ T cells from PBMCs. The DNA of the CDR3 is TGCAGCGTTGACAAGAGCCCGGTGAACACTGAAGCTTTCTTT. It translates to CSVDKSPVNTEAFF.